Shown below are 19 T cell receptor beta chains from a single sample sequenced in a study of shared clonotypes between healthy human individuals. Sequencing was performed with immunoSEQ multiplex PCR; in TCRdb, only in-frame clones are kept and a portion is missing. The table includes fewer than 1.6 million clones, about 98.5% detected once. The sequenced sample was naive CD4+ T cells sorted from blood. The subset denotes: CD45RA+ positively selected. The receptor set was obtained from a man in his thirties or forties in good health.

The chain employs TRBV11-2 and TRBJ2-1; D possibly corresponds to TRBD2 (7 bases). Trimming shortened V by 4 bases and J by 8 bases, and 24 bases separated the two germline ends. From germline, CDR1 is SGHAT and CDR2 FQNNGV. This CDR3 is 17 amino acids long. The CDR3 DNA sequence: TGTGCCAGCAGCTCGTCCCCGGGGGGCGGGTTCGGCGATGAGCAGTTCTTC. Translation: CASSSSPGGGFGDEQFF.

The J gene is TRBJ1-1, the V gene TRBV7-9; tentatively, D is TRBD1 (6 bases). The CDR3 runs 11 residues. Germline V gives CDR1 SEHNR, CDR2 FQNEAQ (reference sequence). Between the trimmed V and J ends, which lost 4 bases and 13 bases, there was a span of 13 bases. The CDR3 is CASSSRTDFFF. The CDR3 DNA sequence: TGTGCCAGCAGCTCCCGGACAGATTTTTTCTTT.

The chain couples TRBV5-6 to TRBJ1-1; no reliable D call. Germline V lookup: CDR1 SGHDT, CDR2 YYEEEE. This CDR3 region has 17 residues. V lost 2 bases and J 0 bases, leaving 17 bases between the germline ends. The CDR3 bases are TGTGCCAGCAGCTTCCCCTTTCTAGGGCTTATGAACACTGAAGCTTTCTTT. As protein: CASSFPFLGLMNTEAFF. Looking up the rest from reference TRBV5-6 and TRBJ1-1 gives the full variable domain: DAGVTQSPTHLIKTRGQQVTLRCSPKSGHDTVSWYQQALGQGPQFIFQYYEEEERQRGNFPDRFSGHQFPNYSSELNVNALLLGDSALYLCASSFPFLGLMNTEAFFGQGTRLTVV.

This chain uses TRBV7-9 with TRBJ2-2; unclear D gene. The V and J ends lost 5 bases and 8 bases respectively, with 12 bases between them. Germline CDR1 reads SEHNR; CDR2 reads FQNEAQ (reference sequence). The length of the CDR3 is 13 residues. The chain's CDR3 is CASSPARRGELFF. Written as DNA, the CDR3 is TGTGCCAGCAGCCCCGCCAGGCGGGGGGAGCTGTTTTTT. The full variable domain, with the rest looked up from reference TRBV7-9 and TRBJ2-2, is DTGVSQNPRHKITKRGQNVTFRCDPISEHNRLYWYRQTLGQGPEFLTYFQNEAQLEKSRLLSDRFSAERPKGSFSTLEIQRTEQGDSAMYLCASSPARRGELFFGEGSRLTVL.

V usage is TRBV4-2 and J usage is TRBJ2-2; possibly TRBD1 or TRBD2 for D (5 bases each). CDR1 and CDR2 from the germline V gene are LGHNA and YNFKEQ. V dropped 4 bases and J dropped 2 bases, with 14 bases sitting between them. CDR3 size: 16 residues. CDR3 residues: CASSLAGTYNTGELFF. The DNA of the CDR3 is TGTGCCAGCAGCCTAGCCGGGACCTACAACACCGGGGAGCTGTTTTTT.

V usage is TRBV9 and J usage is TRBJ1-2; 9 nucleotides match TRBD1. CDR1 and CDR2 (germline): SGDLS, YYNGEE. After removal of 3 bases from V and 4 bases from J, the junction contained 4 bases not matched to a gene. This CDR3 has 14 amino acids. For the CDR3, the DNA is TGTGCCAGCAGCGCAACAGGGGGCCGCTATGGCTACACCTTC. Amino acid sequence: CASSATGGRYGYTF.

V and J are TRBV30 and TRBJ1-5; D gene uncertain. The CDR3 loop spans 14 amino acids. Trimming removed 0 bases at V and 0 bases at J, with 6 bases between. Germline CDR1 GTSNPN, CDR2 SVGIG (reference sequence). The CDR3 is CAWSVEISNQPQHF. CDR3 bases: TGTGCCTGGAGTGTAGAGATTAGCAATCAGCCCCAGCATTTT.

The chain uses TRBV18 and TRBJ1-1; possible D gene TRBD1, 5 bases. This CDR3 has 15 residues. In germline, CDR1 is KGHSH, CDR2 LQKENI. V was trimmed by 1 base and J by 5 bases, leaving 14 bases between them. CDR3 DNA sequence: TGTGCCAGCTCACCACTCGCAGGGACCTTTACTGAAGCTTTCTTT. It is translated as CASSPLAGTFTEAFF. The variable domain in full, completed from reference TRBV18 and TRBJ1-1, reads NAGVMQNPRHLVRRRGQEARLRCSPMKGHSHVYWYRQLPEEGLKFMVYLQKENIIDESGMPKERFSAEFPKEGPSILRIQQVVRGDSAAYFCASSPLAGTFTEAFFGQGTRLTVV.

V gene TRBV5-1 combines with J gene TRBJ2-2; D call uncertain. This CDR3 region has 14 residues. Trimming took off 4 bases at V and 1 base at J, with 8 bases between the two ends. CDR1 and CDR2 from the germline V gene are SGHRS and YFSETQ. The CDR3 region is CASSRGGNTGELFF. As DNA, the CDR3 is TGCGCCAGCAGCCGAGGCGGGAACACCGGGGAGCTGTTTTTT.

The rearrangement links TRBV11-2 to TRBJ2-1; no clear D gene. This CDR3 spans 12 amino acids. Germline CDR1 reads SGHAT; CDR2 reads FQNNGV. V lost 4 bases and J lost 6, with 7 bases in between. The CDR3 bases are TGTGCCAGCAGCTACCGTCGCAATGAGCAGTTCTTC. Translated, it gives CASSYRRNEQFF.

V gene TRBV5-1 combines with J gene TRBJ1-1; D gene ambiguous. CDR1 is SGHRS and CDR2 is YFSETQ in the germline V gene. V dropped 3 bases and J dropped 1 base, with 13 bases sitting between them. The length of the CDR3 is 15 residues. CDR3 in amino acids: CASSSPGGGNTEAFF. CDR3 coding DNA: TGCGCCAGCAGCTCCCCGGGCGGCGGGAACACTGAAGCTTTCTTT.

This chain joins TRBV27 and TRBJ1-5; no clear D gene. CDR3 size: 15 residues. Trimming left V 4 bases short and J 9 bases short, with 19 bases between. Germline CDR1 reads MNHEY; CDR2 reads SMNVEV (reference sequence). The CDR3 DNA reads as TGTGCCAGCAGTTCTCAGAGGGCGCACGGTCCGCCCCAGCATTTT. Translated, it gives CASSSQRAHGPPQHF.

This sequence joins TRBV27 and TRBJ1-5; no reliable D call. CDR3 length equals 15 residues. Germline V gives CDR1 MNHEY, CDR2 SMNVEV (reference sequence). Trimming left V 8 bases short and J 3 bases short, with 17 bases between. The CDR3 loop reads CASGRDDTDNQPQHF. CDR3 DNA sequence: TGTGCCAGCGGAAGAGACGACACCGACAATCAGCCCCAGCATTTT.

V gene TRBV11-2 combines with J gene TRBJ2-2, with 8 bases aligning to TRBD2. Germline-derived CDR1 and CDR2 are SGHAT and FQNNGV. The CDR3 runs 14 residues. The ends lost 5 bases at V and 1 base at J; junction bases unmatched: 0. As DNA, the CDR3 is TGTGCCAGCAGCCGGGAGGGGAACACCGGGGAGCTGTTTTTT. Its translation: CASSREGNTGELFF.

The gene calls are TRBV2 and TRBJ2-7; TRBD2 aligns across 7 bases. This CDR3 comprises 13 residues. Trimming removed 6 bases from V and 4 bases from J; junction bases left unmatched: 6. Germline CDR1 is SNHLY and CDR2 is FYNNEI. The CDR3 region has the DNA TGTGCCAGCAGATACGGGAGGACTTACGAGCAGTACTTC. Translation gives CASRYGRTYEQYF.

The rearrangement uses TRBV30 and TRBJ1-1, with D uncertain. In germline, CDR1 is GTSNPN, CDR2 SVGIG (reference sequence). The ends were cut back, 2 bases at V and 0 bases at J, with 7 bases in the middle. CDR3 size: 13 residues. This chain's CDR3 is CAWSPDLNTEAFF. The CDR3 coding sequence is TGTGCCTGGAGTCCTGATTTGAACACTGAAGCTTTCTTT.

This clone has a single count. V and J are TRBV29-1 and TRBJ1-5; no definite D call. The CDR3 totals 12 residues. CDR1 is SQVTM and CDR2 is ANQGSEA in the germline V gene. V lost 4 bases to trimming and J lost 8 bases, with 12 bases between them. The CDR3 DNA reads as TGCAGCGTTGCTTCCGGTTTCGAGCCCCAGCATTTT. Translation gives CSVASGFEPQHF.

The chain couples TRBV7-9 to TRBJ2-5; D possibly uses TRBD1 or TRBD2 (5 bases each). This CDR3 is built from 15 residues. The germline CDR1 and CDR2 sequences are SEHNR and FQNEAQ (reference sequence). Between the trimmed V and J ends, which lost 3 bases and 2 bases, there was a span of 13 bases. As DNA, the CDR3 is TGTGCCAGCAGCTTTAGACGGGGCTCTCAAGAGACCCAGTACTTC. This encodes CASSFRRGSQETQYF.

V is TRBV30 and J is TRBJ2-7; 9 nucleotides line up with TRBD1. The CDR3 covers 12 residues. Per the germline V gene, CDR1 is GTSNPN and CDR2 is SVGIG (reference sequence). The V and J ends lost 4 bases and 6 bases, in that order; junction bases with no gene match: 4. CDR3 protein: CAWIDRGGEQYF. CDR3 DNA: TGTGCCTGGATCGACAGGGGGGGCGAGCAGTACTTC.